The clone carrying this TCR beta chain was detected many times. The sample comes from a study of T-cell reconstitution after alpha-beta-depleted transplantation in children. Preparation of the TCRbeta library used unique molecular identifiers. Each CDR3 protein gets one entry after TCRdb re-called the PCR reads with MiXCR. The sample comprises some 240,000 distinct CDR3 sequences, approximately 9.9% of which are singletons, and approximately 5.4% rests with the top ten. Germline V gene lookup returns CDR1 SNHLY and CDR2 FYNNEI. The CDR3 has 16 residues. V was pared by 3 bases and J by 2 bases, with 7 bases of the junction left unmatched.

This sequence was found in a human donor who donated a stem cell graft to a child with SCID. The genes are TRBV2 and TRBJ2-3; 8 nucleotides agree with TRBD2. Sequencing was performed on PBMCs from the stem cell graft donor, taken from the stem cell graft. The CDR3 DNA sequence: TGTGCCAGCAGTGAGGGGACTAGTCTTAACACAGATACGCAGTATTTT. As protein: CASSEGTSLNTDTQYF.